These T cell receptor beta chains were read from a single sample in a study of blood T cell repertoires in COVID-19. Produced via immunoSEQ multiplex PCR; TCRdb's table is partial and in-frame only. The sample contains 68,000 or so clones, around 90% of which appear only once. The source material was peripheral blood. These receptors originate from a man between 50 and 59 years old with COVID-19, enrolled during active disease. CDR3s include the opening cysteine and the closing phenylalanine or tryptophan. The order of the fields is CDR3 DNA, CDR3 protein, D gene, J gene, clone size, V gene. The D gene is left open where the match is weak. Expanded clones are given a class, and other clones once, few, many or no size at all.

CDR3 DNA: TGTGCCAGCATGGGACTGAACACCGGGGAGCTGTTTTTT
CDR3 protein: CASMGLNTGELFF
D gene: NA
J gene: TRBJ2-2
clone size: NA
V gene: TRBV6-5

CDR3 DNA: TGTGCCAGCAGTGAGTCACTAGCGGACTACAATGAGCAGTTCTTC
CDR3 protein: CASSESLADYNEQFF
D gene: TRBD2
J gene: TRBJ2-1
clone size: NA
V gene: TRBV6-4

CDR3 DNA: TGTGCCAGCAGCTTAGGTTCCAGGCGGGGCACCTACAATGAGCAGTTCTTC
CDR3 protein: CASSLGSRRGTYNEQFF
D gene: NA
J gene: TRBJ2-1
clone size: NA
V gene: TRBV7-2

CDR3 DNA: TGTGCCAGCAGCCTGAGGACAGGGACTGAAGCTTTCTTT
CDR3 protein: CASSLRTGTEAFF
D gene: TRBD1
J gene: TRBJ1-1
clone size: NA
V gene: TRBV7-9

CDR3 DNA: TGTGCCTGGAGCTCCTCCTACGAGCAGTACTTC
CDR3 protein: CAWSSSYEQYF
D gene: NA
J gene: TRBJ2-7
clone size: once
V gene: TRBV30

CDR3 DNA: TGTGCCAGCAGCTTCAGCGGGAGGGCCTACAATGAGCAGTTCTTC
CDR3 protein: CASSFSGRAYNEQFF
D gene: TRBD2
J gene: TRBJ2-1
clone size: once
V gene: TRBV7-9

CDR3 DNA: TGTGCCAGCAGCCCGGCGGCAGCTACCACCGGGGAGCTGTTTTTT
CDR3 protein: CASSPAAATTGELFF
D gene: NA
J gene: TRBJ2-2
clone size: NA
V gene: TRBV5-4

CDR3 DNA: TGTGCCAGCAGCCAAGATTGGGGACAGGGTGACACCATATATTTT
CDR3 protein: CASSQDWGQGDTIYF
D gene: TRBD1
J gene: TRBJ1-3
clone size: NA
V gene: TRBV4-2

CDR3 DNA: TGTGCCAGCAGCCCCCAGGGTACGAACACCGGGGAGCTGTTTTTT
CDR3 protein: CASSPQGTNTGELFF
D gene: NA
J gene: TRBJ2-2
clone size: NA
V gene: TRBV7-7

CDR3 DNA: TGTGCCAGCAGCGTCGGGACAAGTTTTACCAATGAGCAGTTCTTC
CDR3 protein: CASSVGTSFTNEQFF
D gene: NA
J gene: TRBJ2-1
clone size: NA
V gene: TRBV9

CDR3 DNA: TGTGCCAGCGTACAACAGGGTGGCACAGATACGCAGTATTTT
CDR3 protein: CASVQQGGTDTQYF
D gene: NA
J gene: TRBJ2-3
clone size: NA
V gene: TRBV7-8

CDR3 DNA: TGTGCCAGCAGCGTAGCAGGGATCGGGGCCAACGTCCTGACTTTC
CDR3 protein: CASSVAGIGANVLTF
D gene: NA
J gene: TRBJ2-6
clone size: NA
V gene: TRBV9

CDR3 DNA: TGTGCCAGCAGTTTTCTCGATTTTAGCCAAGAGACCCAGTACTTC
CDR3 protein: CASSFLDFSQETQYF
D gene: NA
J gene: TRBJ2-5
clone size: NA
V gene: TRBV2

CDR3 DNA: TGTGCCAGCATGAGGAGTCCCACAGATACGCAGTATTTT
CDR3 protein: CASMRSPTDTQYF
D gene: NA
J gene: TRBJ2-3
clone size: few
V gene: TRBV2

CDR3 DNA: TGTGCCAGCAGCCAGGGAGGGGCCTACGAGCAGTACTTC
CDR3 protein: CASSQGGAYEQYF
D gene: TRBD2
J gene: TRBJ2-7
clone size: once
V gene: TRBV5-4

CDR3 DNA: TGTGCCAGCAGAAGGGCTGGGGGCGGTGGCTACACCTTC
CDR3 protein: CASRRAGGGGYTF
D gene: NA
J gene: TRBJ1-2
clone size: NA
V gene: TRBV27

CDR3 DNA: TGTGCCAGCAATCGCCTAGCGGGAGAGGTTGAGCAGTTCTTC
CDR3 protein: CASNRLAGEVEQFF
D gene: TRBD2
J gene: TRBJ2-1
clone size: NA
V gene: TRBV2

CDR3 DNA: TGTGCCAGCAGCACCAACGGGAAGAGTGGGAATGAAAAACTGTTTTTT
CDR3 protein: CASSTNGKSGNEKLFF
D gene: NA
J gene: TRBJ1-4
clone size: NA
V gene: TRBV21-1

CDR3 DNA: TGTGCCAGCAGGACTAGCGGGAGGGCCGACTCCTACGAGCAGTACTTC
CDR3 protein: CASRTSGRADSYEQYF
D gene: TRBD2
J gene: TRBJ2-7
clone size: NA
V gene: TRBV28

CDR3 DNA: TGTGCCAGCAGCGCTGGTCTAGCGGGAGAGCGGGGAGAGACCCAGTACTTC
CDR3 protein: CASSAGLAGERGETQYF
D gene: TRBD2
J gene: TRBJ2-5
clone size: NA
V gene: TRBV7-3

CDR3 DNA: TGTGCCAGCAGTTTAGACAGAACCTATGGCTACACCTTC
CDR3 protein: CASSLDRTYGYTF
D gene: NA
J gene: TRBJ1-2
clone size: NA
V gene: TRBV12-3/TRBV12-4

CDR3 DNA: TGTGCCAGCAGCTTAGGAGGCAGACCCATGAACACTGAAGCTTTCTTT
CDR3 protein: CASSLGGRPMNTEAFF
D gene: NA
J gene: TRBJ1-1
clone size: NA
V gene: TRBV7-9